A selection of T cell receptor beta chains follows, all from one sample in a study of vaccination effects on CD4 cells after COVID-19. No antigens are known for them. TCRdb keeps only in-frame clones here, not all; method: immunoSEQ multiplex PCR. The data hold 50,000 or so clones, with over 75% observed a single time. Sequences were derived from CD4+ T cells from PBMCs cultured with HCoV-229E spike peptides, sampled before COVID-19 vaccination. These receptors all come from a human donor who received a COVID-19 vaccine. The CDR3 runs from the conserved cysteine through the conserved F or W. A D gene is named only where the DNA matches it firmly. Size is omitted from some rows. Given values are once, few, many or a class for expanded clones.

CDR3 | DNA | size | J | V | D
CASSLSGRGIGELFF | TGTGCCAGCAGCTTGAGCGGGAGGGGAATCGGGGAGCTGTTTTTT | . | TRBJ2-2 | TRBV7-2 | TRBD2
CASSKTRGGLTDTQYF | TGTGCCAGCAGCAAAACGCGCGGGGGCTTAACAGATACGCAGTATTTT | . | TRBJ2-3 | TRBV7-3 | .
CASSFPGLAGYDTQYF | TGTGCCAGCAGTTTCCCGGGACTAGCGGGGTATGATACGCAGTATTTT | . | TRBJ2-3 | TRBV2 | TRBD2
CAWSWGNQPQHF | TGTGCCTGGAGTTGGGGCAATCAGCCCCAGCATTTT | few | TRBJ1-5 | TRBV30 | .
CASSSTGEWGEIGNTIYF | TGTGCCAGCAGCTCGACAGGTGAATGGGGTGAAATTGGAAACACCATATATTTT | once | TRBJ1-3 | TRBV5-6 | .
CASPGGGDTEAFF | TGTGCCAGCCCCGGAGGTGGGGACACTGAAGCTTTCTTT | . | TRBJ1-1 | TRBV5-8 | .
CASSLLTAVNTGELFF | TGTGCCAGCAGCCTCCTCACCGCAGTGAACACCGGGGAGCTGTTTTTT | . | TRBJ2-2 | TRBV5-6 | .
CAIQDRGGTGELFF | TGTGCCATTCAGGACAGGGGGGGCACCGGGGAGCTGTTTTTT | . | TRBJ2-2 | TRBV3-1/TRBV3-2 | TRBD1
CASSLSNQPQHF | TGTGCCAGCAGCCTCAGCAATCAGCCCCAGCATTTT | . | TRBJ1-5 | TRBV7-9 | .
CASSFGGGRQGNTIYF | TGTGCCAGCAGCTTCGGGGGGGGCCGACAGGGAAACACCATATATTTT | once | TRBJ1-3 | TRBV5-6 | .
CASRVLVGNTEAFF | TGTGCCAGCAGGGTACTCGTAGGGAACACTGAAGCTTTCTTT | . | TRBJ1-1 | TRBV28 | .
CASSEGRNEQFF | TGTGCCAGCAGTGAAGGGAGGAATGAGCAGTTCTTC | . | TRBJ2-1 | TRBV6-1 | .
CASSFERGGGEQFF | TGTGCCAGCAGTTTCGAGCGGGGGGGAGGTGAGCAGTTCTTC | . | TRBJ2-1 | TRBV6-6 | TRBD2
CASTVRGSEQETQYF | TGTGCCAGCACGGTCCGAGGGAGCGAACAAGAGACCCAGTACTTC | . | TRBJ2-5 | TRBV6-6 | .
CASSLTVTGLQETQYF | TGCGCCAGCAGCTTGACGGTGACAGGACTCCAAGAGACCCAGTACTTC | . | TRBJ2-5 | TRBV5-1 | .
CASSIRQTFQSGELFF | TGTGCCAGTAGTATCCGACAGACCTTCCAATCCGGGGAGCTGTTTTTT | . | TRBJ2-2 | TRBV19 | .
CASSFSGGSYNEQFF | TGTGCCAGCAGCTTTAGCGGGGGGTCATACAATGAGCAGTTCTTC | once | TRBJ2-1 | TRBV7-3 | TRBD2
CASSLGGATGELFF | TGTGCCAGCAGCTTGGGGGGGGCGACCGGGGAGCTGTTTTTT | . | TRBJ2-2 | TRBV5-4 | .
CASSESVGGGGYTF | TGTGCCAGCAGTGAATCTGTAGGAGGAGGTGGCTACACCTTC | few | TRBJ1-2 | TRBV2 | .
CASSRSTEETQYF | TGTGCCAGTAGCCGTTCAACCGAAGAGACCCAGTACTTC | . | TRBJ2-5 | TRBV19 | .
CASSYSDRSNQPQHF | TGTGCCAGCAGTTACTCGGACAGGTCCAATCAGCCCCAGCATTTT | . | TRBJ1-5 | TRBV6-2/TRBV6-3 | TRBD1
CASSLSFQKAFF | TGTGCCAGCAGCTTAAGTTTCCAAAAAGCTTTCTTT | few | TRBJ1-1 | TRBV7-2 | .
CASSPPSPSDETQYF | TGTGCCAGCTCACCACCGTCGCCCAGCGACGAGACCCAGTACTTC | . | TRBJ2-5 | TRBV18 | .
CASSTSDTQYF | TGTGCCAGCTCGACCTCAGATACGCAGTATTTT | . | TRBJ2-3 | TRBV18 | .
CASSERLAPVEAFF | TGTGCCAGCAGTGAACGGTTGGCCCCCGTTGAAGCTTTCTTT | . | TRBJ1-1 | TRBV6-1 | .
CASSLRQAPEAFF | TGTGCCAGCAGCCTCAGACAGGCCCCGGAAGCTTTCTTT | . | TRBJ1-1 | TRBV3-1/TRBV3-2 | .
CASSDRAGEYNEQFF | TGTGCCAGCAGTGACCGGGCGGGGGAATACAATGAGCAGTTCTTC | . | TRBJ2-1 | TRBV6-4 | TRBD2
CASSLVTSTDTQYF | TGCGCCAGCAGCTTGGTCACTAGCACAGATACGCAGTATTTT | once | TRBJ2-3 | TRBV5-1 | .
CASRYDPNTEAFF | TGTGCCAGCAGATATGACCCGAACACTGAAGCTTTCTTT | . | TRBJ1-1 | TRBV2 | .
CASSPRIAGPLSYNEQFF | TGTGCCAGCTCACCACGAATTGCAGGCCCCTTGTCCTACAATGAGCAGTTCTTC | once | TRBJ2-1 | TRBV18 | .
CASSWDSGNYGYTF | TGTGCCAGCAGTTGGGACAGCGGTAACTATGGCTACACCTTC | . | TRBJ1-2 | TRBV6-6 | TRBD1
CASSGDRRKLF | TGTGCCAGCAGTGGCGACAGACGGAAATTATTT | . | TRBJ1-1 | TRBV2 | .
CASSPGLNTEAFF | TGTGCCAGCTCACCAGGACTGAACACTGAAGCTTTCTTT | . | TRBJ1-1 | TRBV18 | .
CASSITRQGVEQFF | TGCGCCAGCAGCATAACCCGACAAGGAGTTGAGCAGTTCTTC | once | TRBJ2-1 | TRBV5-1 | .
CASSDGRNSPLHF | TGTGCCAGCAGTGACGGTCGCAATTCACCCCTCCACTTT | . | TRBJ1-6 | TRBV6-1 | .
CASSLGTGSPGNTIYF | TGCGCCAGCAGCTTGGGCACAGGTAGCCCTGGAAACACCATATATTTT | . | TRBJ1-3 | TRBV5-1 | .
CASSTSGTSNSNEQFF | TGTGCCAGTAGTACGAGCGGGACTAGCAATAGCAATGAGCAGTTCTTC | . | TRBJ2-1 | TRBV19 | TRBD2
CASSDRDRGLYGYTF | TGCGCCAGCAGCGACCGGGACAGGGGGCTCTATGGCTACACCTTC | . | TRBJ1-2 | TRBV4-3 | TRBD1
CATSDSDRAQETQYF | TGTGCCACCAGTGATTCTGACAGGGCCCAAGAGACCCAGTACTTC | . | TRBJ2-5 | TRBV24-1 | TRBD1
CASSLGNTIYF | TGTGCCAGCAGTTTAGGAAACACCATATATTTT | . | TRBJ1-3 | TRBV12-3/TRBV12-4 | .
CASSPGYTEAFF | TGTGCCAGCAGTCCTGGATACACTGAAGCTTTCTTT | . | TRBJ1-1 | TRBV12-3/TRBV12-4 | .
CASMGQSNEKLFF | TGTGCCAGCATGGGCCAGTCTAATGAAAAACTGTTTTTT | few | TRBJ1-4 | TRBV2 | .
CASSLAGRGTEAFF | TGTGCCAGCAGCTTAGCGGGTAGGGGCACTGAAGCTTTCTTT | . | TRBJ1-1 | TRBV7-2 | .
CATSPRSGGDTQYF | TGTGCCACCAGCCCCCGTTCTGGGGGAGATACGCAGTATTTT | . | TRBJ2-3 | TRBV15 | .
CASSQDINYGYTF | TGCGCCAGCAGCCAAGATATAAACTATGGCTACACCTTC | . | TRBJ1-2 | TRBV4-1 | .
CASSHWDSYSNQPQHF | TGTGCCAGCAGCCACTGGGACAGTTATAGCAATCAGCCCCAGCATTTT | . | TRBJ1-5 | TRBV7-9 | TRBD1
CASSFYGGTEAFF | TGTGCCAGCAGCTTTTACGGGGGCACTGAAGCTTTCTTT | once | TRBJ1-1 | TRBV7-2 | .
CASSIPPGPSAGNTIYF | TGTGCCAGTAGTATTCCCCCGGGACCAAGCGCTGGAAACACCATATATTTT | . | TRBJ1-3 | TRBV19 | .
CASSVPGGETQYF | TGTGCCAGCAGTGTACCGGGGGGGGAGACCCAGTACTTC | . | TRBJ2-5 | TRBV25-1 | TRBD2
CASTPRLNGELFF | TGTGCCAGTACACCCAGGTTAAACGGGGAGCTGTTTTTT | . | TRBJ2-2 | TRBV19 | .
CASSQDPYRAGELFF | TGCGCCAGCAGCCAGGACCCGTATAGGGCCGGGGAGCTGTTTTTT | once | TRBJ2-2 | TRBV5-1 | .
CASRRQGDSPLHF | TGTGCGAGCAGGCGGCAGGGTGATTCACCCCTCCACTTT | few | TRBJ1-6 | TRBV2 | .
CATSDPSGGAYGEQFF | TGTGCCACCAGTGATCCTAGCGGGGGGGCTTATGGTGAGCAGTTCTTC | . | TRBJ2-1 | TRBV24-1 | TRBD2
CASSDYRNQPQHF | TGTGCCAGCTCGGACTACAGAAATCAGCCCCAGCATTTT | . | TRBJ1-5 | TRBV18 | .
CASSFPSSGRNTEAFF | TGTGCCAGCAGTTTCCCTTCCTCGGGACGGAACACTGAAGCTTTCTTT | . | TRBJ1-1 | TRBV6-6 | .
CASGLVPGGGQDEQFF | TGTGCTAGTGGTTTGGTCCCAGGGGGGGGACAGGATGAGCAGTTCTTC | . | TRBJ2-1 | TRBV12-5 | .